One sample yielded the 15 T cell receptor beta chains listed below, sequenced in a study of blood T cell repertoires in COVID-19. Repertoires were generated with immunoSEQ multiplex PCR, while TCRdb's copy carries only in-frame clones and drops some. The repertoire holds about 200,000 clones, with more than 80% as singletons. The specimen sequenced was peripheral blood. The receptor source for this set is a man aged 45 to 65 with acute or convalescent COVID-19.

The CDR3 loop reads CASSLDLRGSSPLHF. DNA for the CDR3: TGTGCCAGCAGCTTGGACCTCAGGGGAAGTTCACCCCTCCACTTT. The chain uses TRBV5-4 and TRBJ1-6, with a weak D call TRBD1 (6 bases). Trimming took off 0 bases at V and 9 bases at J, with 13 bases between the two ends. From germline, CDR1 is SGHNT and CDR2 YYREEE (reference sequence). This CDR3 has 15 residues. Drawing the rest from reference TRBV5-4 and TRBJ1-6, the complete variable domain is ETGVTQSPTHLIKTRGQQVTLRCSSQSGHNTVSWYQQALGQGPQFIFQYYREEENGRGNFPPRFSGLQFPNYSSELNVNALELDDSALYLCASSLDLRGSSPLHFGNGTRLTVT.

This chain links TRBV4-1 with TRBJ2-3, with TRBD2 as a possible D gene (5 bases). V dropped 3 bases and J dropped 4 bases, with 11 bases sitting between them. The length of the CDR3 is 14 residues. Germline CDR1 reads MGHRA; CDR2 reads YSYEKL. Here the CDR3 reads CASSQGGLADTQYF. The CDR3 DNA reads TGCGCCAGCAGCCAGGGCGGGTTGGCAGATACGCAGTATTTT.

This clone appeared a single time. This sequence joins TRBV5-1 and TRBJ2-7; tentatively, D is TRBD2 (6 bases). Germline CDR1 SGHRS, CDR2 YFSETQ. The V and J ends lost 3 bases and 7 bases respectively, with 17 bases between them. The CDR3 contains 14 residues. CDR3 loop: CASSSTPGAGEQYV. In nucleotides, the CDR3 is TGCGCCAGCAGCTCGACCCCTGGGGCGGGGGAGCAGTACGTC.

This chain connects TRBV6-5 to TRBJ1-1, with D hard to call. This CDR3 has 12 amino acids. The V gene's germline CDR1 is MNHEY and CDR2 SVGAGI. V lost 5 bases, J lost 4 bases, and 8 bases lay in between. CDR3 amino acids: CASSRVGTEAFF. CDR3 nucleotide sequence: TGTGCCAGCAGTCGAGTTGGCACTGAAGCTTTCTTT.

The chain combines TRBV7-6 with TRBJ1-1, with 8 bases aligning to TRBD1. The CDR3 covers 15 residues. The germline V gene encodes CDR1 SGHVS and CDR2 FNYEAQ. V lost 4 bases to trimming and J lost 7 bases; unmatched junction nucleotides: 11. CDR3 protein: CASSSLTGAAVEAFF. DNA for the CDR3: TGTGCCAGCAGCTCCTTGACAGGGGCCGCGGTTGAAGCTTTCTTT.

This clone was detected only a few times. V is TRBV19 and J is TRBJ1-5, with D possibly matching TRBD1 (5 bases). The germline gives CDR1 LNHDA, CDR2 SQIVND (reference sequence). V shed 5 bases and J shed 6 bases, with 11 bases lying between them. CDR3 length equals 13 residues. This CDR3 reads CASSGGVSQPQHF. CDR3 nucleotides: TGTGCCAGTAGTGGAGGGGTTTCTCAGCCCCAGCATTTT. The full variable domain, its missing parts supplied by reference TRBV19 and TRBJ1-5, is DGGITQSPKYLFRKEGQNVTLSCEQNLNHDAMYWYRQDPGQGLRLIYYSQIVNDFQKGDIAEGYSVSREKKESFPLTVTSAQKNPTAFYLCASSGGVSQPQHFGDGTRLSIL.

The rearrangement joins TRBV5-1 to TRBJ1-2, with D perhaps matching TRBD1 (6 bases). Trimming pared 4 bases from V and 2 bases from J, leaving 12 bases between. Per the germline V gene, CDR1 is SGHRS and CDR2 is YFSETQ. The CDR3 has 14 residues. The DNA of the CDR3 is TGCGCCAGCAGCATCGGGACACCGAACTATGGCTACACCTTC. Its translation is CASSIGTPNYGYTF. Supplemented by reference TRBV5-1 and TRBJ1-2, the full variable domain reads KAGVTQTPRYLIKTRGQQVTLSCSPISGHRSVSWYQQTPGQGLQFLFEYFSETQRNKGNFPGRFSGRQFSNSRSEMNVSTLELGDSALYLCASSIGTPNYGYTFGSGTRLTVV.

The chain couples TRBV7-9 to TRBJ2-3, with TRBD2 identical over 15 bases. CDR3 length: 17 amino acids. The V gene's germline CDR1 is SEHNR and CDR2 FQNEAQ (reference sequence). The V segment lost 5 bases and the J segment 5 bases; nucleotides outside the gene matches: 8. CDR3 in DNA: TGTGCCAGCAGCCCTGGACTAGCGGGGGGGCATAGAGATACGCAGTATTTT. It encodes CASSPGLAGGHRDTQYF.

The rearrangement links TRBV4-2 to TRBJ2-3; 10 nucleotides align to TRBD1. The CDR3 runs 17 residues. Losses at the gene ends were 0 bases for V and 5 bases for J; bases not matched to a gene: 8. The germline V gene has CDR1 LGHNA and CDR2 YNFKEQ. Here the CDR3 DNA reads TGTGCCAGCAGCCAAGATCCAGGACAGGGGGTGAAAGATACGCAGTATTTT. Amino acids: CASSQDPGQGVKDTQYF.

V gene TRBV29-1 combines with J gene TRBJ2-3; 7 nucleotides align to TRBD1. The trim removed 4 bases at V and 1 base at J, leaving 5 bases unmatched. Germline V gives CDR1 SQVTM, CDR2 ANQGSEA. This CDR3 spans 14 amino acids. CDR3 sequence (DNA): TGCAGCGTTGGAGGGGACAGAGGCACAGATACGCAGTATTTT. It codes for CSVGGDRGTDTQYF.

The chain links TRBV27 to TRBJ2-3; D is perhaps TRBD2 (7 bases). Trimming pared 6 bases from V and 10 bases from J, leaving 23 bases between. The CDR3 totals 15 residues. In germline, CDR1 is MNHEY, CDR2 SMNVEV (reference sequence). CDR3 in DNA: TGTGCCAGCAGCCCCCGCGGGGGCTTGGGGGGCGCGCAGTATTTT. Encoded protein: CASSPRGGLGGAQYF.

The V and J genes are TRBV7-2 and TRBJ2-1; 11 bases line up with TRBD1. This CDR3 comprises 15 residues. The germline V gene encodes CDR1 SGHTA and CDR2 FQGNSA. After removal of 5 bases from V and 9 bases from J, the junction contained 9 bases not matched to a gene. CDR3 residues: CASSPWGQGVGEQFF. CDR3 nucleotides: TGTGCCAGCAGCCCGTGGGGACAGGGGGTTGGTGAGCAGTTCTTC.

CDR3 protein: CASRGTGDGYGYTF. Written as DNA, the CDR3 is TGCGCCAGCAGAGGGACAGGGGATGGCTATGGCTACACCTTC. V usage is TRBV10-2 and J usage is TRBJ1-2; 10 bases are shared with TRBD1. Germline CDR1 WSHSY, CDR2 SAAADI. The CDR3 has 14 residues. The V segment lost 6 bases and the J segment 4 bases; nucleotides outside the gene matches: 5.

This clone appeared a single time. V gene TRBV7-8 combines with J gene TRBJ2-6; D might be TRBD2 (6 bases). Germline lookup yields CDR1 SGHVS and CDR2 FQNEAQ. The CDR3 has 16 residues. V lost 5 bases, J lost 0 bases, and 11 bases lay in between. CDR3 nucleotides: TGTGCCAGCAGCAAGGGACTCAGCTCTGGGGCCAACGTCCTGACTTTC. Encoded protein: CASSKGLSSGANVLTF.

The gene calls are TRBV7-3 and TRBJ2-1; TRBD1 agrees at 7 bases. Losses at the gene ends were 0 bases for V and 9 bases for J; bases not matched to a gene: 8. This CDR3 is built from 15 residues. Looked up from germline, CDR1 is SGHTA and CDR2 is FQGTGA. The CDR3 bases are TGTGCCAGCAGCTTAACGATTGAGGGGGCGGCTGAGCAGTTCTTC. Protein sequence: CASSLTIEGAAEQFF.